A single sample gave rise to the 30 T cell receptor beta chains below, sequenced in a study of cytomegalovirus exposure and HLA in healthy donors. Vbeta (60) and Jbeta (13) primers were used in the PCR. Sequencing used immunoSEQ multiplex PCR; TCRdb keeps in-frame clones, though not all of them. The sample comprises 60,000 to 75,000 clones, 74% of which are singletons, and 11% rests with the top ten. The sample consisted of PBMCs. Receptor source: a woman between 55 and 75 years old in good health and CMV-seropositive.

Here the CDR3 DNA reads TGTGCCAGCAGCCCCCTTGTTCTCGAGCAGTACTTC. As protein: CASSPLVLEQYF. This chain links TRBV7-9 with TRBJ2-7, with D uncertain. The CDR3 runs 12 residues. V lost 5 bases and J 6 bases, leaving 11 bases between the germline ends. The germline CDR1 and CDR2 sequences are SEHNR and FQNEAQ (reference sequence).

The chain couples TRBV6-5 to TRBJ1-6; 7 nucleotides align to TRBD1. CDR1 is MNHEY, CDR2 SVGAGI, per germline. The CDR3 has 15 residues. V lost 6 bases, J lost 9 bases, and 11 bases stayed unmatched. This CDR3 is CASSLGQARGSPLHF. The CDR3 DNA is TGTGCCAGCAGCCTTGGACAGGCGAGAGGTTCACCCCTCCACTTT.

This clone appeared a single time. The chain carries TRBV11-3 and TRBJ2-2, with 10 bases aligning to TRBD2. The CDR3 is made up of 18 amino acids. Germline CDR1 SGHNT, CDR2 YENEEA. With V trimmed by 3 bases and J by 6 bases, 13 bases remained unmatched. CDR3 protein: CASSFQASGGAGSGELFF. CDR3 bases: TGTGCCAGCAGCTTCCAGGCCAGCGGGGGGGCCGGGTCCGGGGAGCTGTTTTTT.

The V call is TRBV27, the J call TRBJ1-2; 7 bases fit TRBD1. The CDR3 extends over 14 amino acids. Germline CDR1 is MNHEY and CDR2 is SMNVEV (reference sequence). Trimming removed 5 bases from V and 4 bases from J; junction bases left unmatched: 7. Here the CDR3 reads CASSRQDRLYGYTF. The CDR3 coding sequence is TGTGCCAGCAGTCGCCAGGACAGGCTCTATGGCTACACCTTC.

V gene TRBV19 combines with J gene TRBJ1-3; D ambiguous. Germline V gives CDR1 LNHDA, CDR2 SQIVND (reference sequence). Trimming took off 3 bases at V and 8 bases at J, with 5 bases between the two ends. The length of the CDR3 is 11 residues. The CDR3 here is CASSIGDTIYF. CDR3 sequence (DNA): TGTGCCAGTAGTATCGGGGACACCATATATTTT. Using reference TRBV19 and TRBJ1-3 for the parts outside the CDR3, the full variable domain is DGGITQSPKYLFRKEGQNVTLSCEQNLNHDAMYWYRQDPGQGLRLIYYSQIVNDFQKGDIAEGYSVSREKKESFPLTVTSAQKNPTAFYLCASSIGDTIYFGEGSWLTVV.

The gene calls are TRBV15 and TRBJ2-7, with D possibly being TRBD2 (7 bases). CDR3 length: 16 residues. Trimming pared 2 bases from V and 5 bases from J, leaving 19 bases between. Germline assignment: CDR1 LNHNV and CDR2 YYDKDF (reference sequence). The CDR3 coding sequence is TGTGCCACCAGCAGAACTGGGGGGGCTCCGGGGCACGAGCAGTACTTC. Amino acids: CATSRTGGAPGHEQYF.

This clone turned up a few times. This chain connects TRBV5-6 to TRBJ1-1; 7 bases are shared with TRBD1. Losses at the gene ends were 0 bases for V and 13 bases for J; bases not matched to a gene: 12. CDR3 length: 14 amino acids. CDR1 is SGHDT and CDR2 is YYEEEE in the germline V gene. The CDR3 spells CASSLAGSRGRVFF. As DNA, the CDR3 is TGTGCCAGCAGCTTGGCCGGTAGTAGGGGGCGAGTTTTCTTT.

The chain carries TRBV25-1 and TRBJ2-2; D is unresolved. Trimming removed 4 bases from V and 4 bases from J, with 4 bases in between. CDR3 length equals 12 residues. Germline V lookup: CDR1 MGHDK, CDR2 SYGVNS. The CDR3 DNA is TGTGCCAGCAGTGCTACCACCGGGGAGCTGTTTTTT. It is translated as CASSATTGELFF.

The chain recombines TRBV7-9 with TRBJ2-2; 9 positions match TRBD2. Germline-derived CDR1 and CDR2 are SEHNR and FQNEAQ (reference sequence). Losses at the gene ends were 5 bases for V and 5 bases for J; bases not matched to a gene: 12. CDR3 length equals 17 residues. The CDR3 loop is CASSVPRAGGRTGELFF. DNA of the CDR3: TGTGCCAGCAGCGTCCCGAGGGCGGGAGGGCGAACCGGGGAGCTGTTTTTT.

V gene TRBV18 combines with J gene TRBJ1-5; TRBD1 aligns across 7 bases. Trimming took 4 bases from V and 10 from J; bases not matched to a gene: 10. The CDR3 is 14 residues long. Germline V lookup: CDR1 KGHSH, CDR2 LQKENI. The DNA for the CDR3 is TGTGCCAGCTCACACGACAGGGAATATGATCCCCAGCATTTT. Protein sequence: CASSHDREYDPQHF.

This clone appeared once. This chain joins TRBV29-1 and TRBJ1-2, with 7 bases that match TRBD1. Per the germline V gene, CDR1 is SQVTM and CDR2 is ANQGSEA. Trimming at V came to 6 bases and at J to 2 bases, leaving 0 bases not matched to a gene. The CDR3 loop spans 11 amino acids. This CDR3 is CSVTGNYGYTF. The DNA of the CDR3 is TGCAGCGTGACAGGGAACTATGGCTACACCTTC. Drawing the rest from reference TRBV29-1 and TRBJ1-2, the complete variable domain is SAVISQKPSRDICQRGTSLTIQCQVDSQVTMMFWYRQQPGQSLTLIATANQGSEATYESGFVIDKFPISRPNLTFSTLTVSNMSPEDSSIYLCSVTGNYGYTFGSGTRLTVV.

The chain couples TRBV6-5 to TRBJ2-3, with 9 bases identical to TRBD1. The V gene's germline CDR1 is MNHEY and CDR2 SVGAGI. V gave up 2 bases and J gave up 3 bases; unmatched junction bases: 3. This CDR3 is built from 15 residues. DNA for the CDR3: TGTGCCAGCAGTTACCGGGACAGGGCTACAGATACGCAGTATTTT. Protein product: CASSYRDRATDTQYF.

V is TRBV6-1 and J is TRBJ2-7; 7 positions match TRBD1. J lost 4 bases, V lost 6 bases, and 3 bases had no gene match. CDR1 and CDR2 from the germline V gene are MNHNS and SASEGT. CDR3 size: 12 residues. In nucleotides, the CDR3 is TGTGCCAGCAGACCGGGACAGTACGAGCAGTACTTC. This gives the protein CASRPGQYEQYF.

With regard to this clone: No conserved phenylalanine or tryptophan is present at the end of the CDR3, so a read error is the likely explanation. The chain has TRBV30 and TRBJ1-3; possibly TRBD1 for D (5 bases). The V gene lost 7 bases and the J gene lost 0 bases, with 13 bases spanning the gap. Germline lookup yields CDR1 GTSNPN and CDR2 SVGIG (reference sequence). This CDR3 has 14 residues. In DNA form, the CDR3 reads TGTGCCTTAGGGGCGGGGGGCTCTGGAAACACCATATATGTT. This codes for CALGAGGSGNTIYV.

The table lists this clone with a few counts. The chain uses TRBV6-1 and TRBJ1-1, with 9 bases aligning to TRBD1. V gave up 11 bases and J gave up 5 bases; unmatched junction bases: 15. CDR3 length: 15 residues. Germline CDR1 reads MNHNS; CDR2 reads SASEGT. CDR3 sequence reads: CALRDWDRVDTEAFF. Here the CDR3 DNA reads TGTGCCCTACGAGACTGGGACAGGGTGGATACTGAAGCTTTCTTT.

The chain links TRBV2 to TRBJ2-2, with 8 bases lining up with TRBD2. Per germline, CDR1 SNHLY and CDR2 FYNNEI. The V segment lost 5 bases and the J segment 6 bases; nucleotides outside the gene matches: 11. The CDR3 runs 16 residues. The DNA of the CDR3 is TGTGCCAGCAGTCGTATCCAAGGACTAGCTCCCGGGGAGCTGTTTTTT. The encoded protein is CASSRIQGLAPGELFF.

This clone was seen once. V gene TRBV7-2 combines with J gene TRBJ1-2; 7 positions match TRBD1. CDR1 and CDR2 (germline): SGHTA, FQGNSA. Trimming took 6 bases from V and 4 from J; bases not matched to a gene: 8. The CDR3 totals 14 residues. The CDR3 DNA reads as TGTGCCAGCAGTGTAACGACAGGGACCTATGGCTACACCTTC. It translates to CASSVTTGTYGYTF.

A note on this clone: The sample has other DNA sequences that encode this CDR3 too. The genes are TRBV20-1 and TRBJ2-7, with D maybe TRBD1 (6 bases). V gave up 4 bases and J gave up 7 bases, with 11 bases separating them. The CDR3 extends over 11 amino acids. Germline assignment: CDR1 DFQATT and CDR2 SNEGSKA (reference sequence). CDR3 nucleotides: TGCAGTGCTACACAGGGCTATGAGCAGTACTTC. Its protein is CSATQGYEQYF.

This chain connects TRBV5-4 to TRBJ2-3; 11 bases fit TRBD2. The CDR3 totals 14 residues. CDR1 is SGHNT and CDR2 is YYREEE in the germline V gene (reference sequence). The V and J ends lost 3 bases and 8 bases, in that order; junction bases with no gene match: 5. This CDR3 reads CASSSSGGPVTQYF. CDR3 nucleotide sequence: TGTGCCAGCAGCTCTAGCGGGGGGCCCGTTACGCAGTATTTT.

V usage is TRBV5-1 and J usage is TRBJ2-3; TRBD2 is a possible D gene (5 bases). This CDR3 is 17 amino acids long. V was pared by 3 bases and J by 1 base, with 18 bases between. Germline-derived CDR1 and CDR2 are SGHRS and YFSETQ. The CDR3 DNA reads TGCGCCAGCAGCTCCGGCCAGGTGCGGGCAGGCACAGATACGCAGTATTTT. Its protein product is CASSSGQVRAGTDTQYF.

The gene calls are TRBV4-1 and TRBJ1-2; 12 nucleotides agree with TRBD1. Germline V lookup: CDR1 MGHRA, CDR2 YSYEKL. The trim removed 4 bases at V and 8 bases at J, leaving 5 bases unmatched. The CDR3 has 14 residues. The chain's CDR3 is CASSPLGQGAGYTF. CDR3 bases: TGCGCCAGCAGCCCCCTGGGACAGGGGGCCGGCTACACCTTC.

In this sample, this clone turned up a few times. The CDR3 DNA reads TGTGCCAGCAATCTACAGGGAAGTAACACTGAAGCTTTCTTT. Protein product: CASNLQGSNTEAFF. The J gene is TRBJ1-1, the V gene TRBV2, with a tentative D call TRBD1 (6 bases). V was shortened by 7 bases and J by 2 bases, with 14 bases between the two germline ends. The CDR3 sequence is 14 residues long. The V gene's germline CDR1 is SNHLY and CDR2 FYNNEI.

This clone was detected only once. The chain has TRBV5-6 and TRBJ2-1, with 10 bases that match TRBD2. Trimming cost V 2 bases and J 8 bases; bases outside gene matches: 10. This CDR3 comprises 16 residues. Germline V gene data show CDR1 as SGHDT and CDR2 as YYEEEE. The CDR3 bases are TGTGCCAGCAGCTTAGAAGCGGGGGGGCCCTTGGATGAGCAGTTCTTC. Translation gives CASSLEAGGPLDEQFF.

The chain combines TRBV19 with TRBJ1-5; TRBD1 aligns across 8 bases. In germline, CDR1 is LNHDA, CDR2 SQIVND (reference sequence). CDR3 length: 13 amino acids. J lost 6 bases, V lost 6 bases, and 4 bases had no gene match. CDR3 sequence: CASRDRVGQPQHF. The CDR3, as DNA: TGTGCCAGTAGGGACAGGGTTGGTCAGCCCCAGCATTTT. The full variable domain, in which reference TRBV19 and TRBJ1-5 provide the parts outside the CDR3, is DGGITQSPKYLFRKEGQNVTLSCEQNLNHDAMYWYRQDPGQGLRLIYYSQIVNDFQKGDIAEGYSVSREKKESFPLTVTSAQKNPTAFYLCASRDRVGQPQHFGDGTRLSIL.

This clone came up once. The J gene is TRBJ2-1, the V gene TRBV4-1, with D possibly TRBD2 on 5 matching bases. The CDR3 spans 17 residues. Trimming stripped 4 bases from V and 7 bases from J, with 23 bases between. Germline loops: CDR1 MGHRA, CDR2 YSYEKL. The CDR3 protein is CASSPPWGVPGSNEQFF. CDR3 sequence (DNA): TGCGCCAGCAGCCCCCCATGGGGTGTGCCGGGGAGTAATGAGCAGTTCTTC.

The chain links TRBV2 to TRBJ2-3, with D tentatively TRBD2 (7 bases). The ends were cut back, 7 bases at V and 5 bases at J, with 13 bases in the middle. The germline CDR1 and CDR2 sequences are SNHLY and FYNNEI. This CDR3 region has 13 residues. The CDR3 region has the DNA TGTGCCAGCATGGGGGGGCTGCGAGATACGCAGTATTTT. It translates to CASMGGLRDTQYF.

The chain has TRBV19 and TRBJ1-5; maybe TRBD1 (6 bases). The CDR3 loop spans 18 amino acids. Germline CDR1 LNHDA, CDR2 SQIVND (reference sequence). Trimming shortened V by 6 bases and J by 2 bases, and 23 bases separated the two germline ends. CDR3 sequence (DNA): TGTGCCAGTAGCCGGGACAAGTATAGCATGCGAGGCAATCAGCCCCAGCATTTT. As protein: CASSRDKYSMRGNQPQHF.

This clone has only a few counts. This chain joins TRBV25-1 and TRBJ1-1; 8 bases map to TRBD1. The ends lost 4 bases at V and 1 base at J; junction bases unmatched: 5. The CDR3 contains 15 residues. Germline values: CDR1 MGHDK, CDR2 SYGVNS. The DNA of the CDR3 is TGTGCCAGCAGTGCCCTGGGACAGGCGAACACTGAAGCTTTCTTT. Protein product: CASSALGQANTEAFF.

The chain carries TRBV5-1 and TRBJ1-6; the D gene is possibly TRBD1 (5 bases). Germline loops: CDR1 SGHRS, CDR2 YFSETQ. The CDR3 spans 14 residues. Trimming removed 2 bases from V and 9 bases from J, with 12 bases in between. CDR3: CASSFTPGPSPLHF. The CDR3 DNA follows: TGCGCCAGCAGCTTTACCCCAGGGCCTTCACCCCTCCACTTT.

This chain links TRBV2 with TRBJ2-3; 9 bases match TRBD1. V shed 5 bases and J 4 bases; nucleotides not matched to a gene: 10. Germline V lookup: CDR1 SNHLY, CDR2 FYNNEI. CDR3 size: 16 residues. The CDR3 loop reads CASSHPPGQGPDTQYF. For the CDR3, the DNA is TGTGCCAGCAGTCACCCCCCGGGACAGGGCCCAGATACGCAGTATTTT.